These 31 T cell receptor beta chains share one sample of origin, sequenced in a study of cytomegalovirus exposure and HLA in healthy donors. The PCR contained 60 Vbeta and 13 Jbeta primers. This table comes from immunoSEQ multiplex PCR, and its TCRdb copy is limited to in-frame clones, with some not included. The data contain 150,000 to 200,000 clones, roughly 87% of them singletons. The specimen was PBMCs. The receptors were gathered from a girl less than two years old in good health and CMV-seronegative.

The chain links TRBV14 to TRBJ2-1; D gene uncertain. V was cut by 4 bases and J by 4 bases, with 14 bases left in between. CDR3 size: 15 residues. Germline CDR1 and CDR2: SGHDN and FVKESK. CDR3 DNA sequence: TGTGCCAGCAGCCCGTCCTTCAGGAAGTACAATGAGCAGTTCTTC. Translated, it gives CASSPSFRKYNEQFF.

The rearrangement links TRBV6-5 to TRBJ2-2; 7 bases match TRBD2. The CDR3 spans 14 residues. Germline V gene lookup returns CDR1 MNHEY and CDR2 SVGAGI. V shed 6 bases, J shed 6 bases, and the junction held 7 bases outside the gene matches. For the CDR3, the DNA is TGTGCCAGCAGATGGACTAGAGACGCCGGGGAGCTGTTTTTT. Its translation is CASRWTRDAGELFF.

The chain recombines TRBV5-8 with TRBJ2-7; maybe TRBD2 (7 bases). Germline V lookup: CDR1 SGHTS, CDR2 YDEGEE. This CDR3 has 12 residues. V dropped 7 bases and J dropped 5 bases, with 13 bases sitting between them. The CDR3 DNA reads TGTGCCAGCCGACGGGGGGCTCACGAGCAGTACTTC. Protein sequence: CASRRGAHEQYF.

This sequence joins TRBV2 and TRBJ2-5, with TRBD2 matching 7 bases. The J segment lost 2 bases and the V segment lost 7 bases, leaving 7 bases of the junction unmatched. The V gene's germline CDR1 is SNHLY and CDR2 FYNNEI. The CDR3 spans 14 residues. CDR3 in DNA: TGTGCCAGCAAGGGGTCTAGCGGACAAGAGACCCAGTACTTC. Its protein product is CASKGSSGQETQYF.

The chain recombines TRBV2 with TRBJ2-7, with 8 bases aligning to TRBD2. The CDR3 has 19 residues. Looked up from germline, CDR1 is SNHLY and CDR2 is FYNNEI. V lost 3 bases and J lost 0; bases outside the gene matches: 16. The CDR3 DNA reads as TGTGCCAGCAGTGAGAACGGTCTGGGACTAGACCCTTCCTCCTACGAGCAGTACTTC. Amino acids: CASSENGLGLDPSSYEQYF.

The chain has TRBV5-4 and TRBJ2-2, with 7 bases that match TRBD2. The CDR3 covers 17 residues. Germline CDR1 SGHNT, CDR2 YYREEE (reference sequence). J lost 3 bases, V lost 4 bases, and 12 bases had no gene match. The CDR3 loop is CASSPGLLAGDTGELFF. CDR3 DNA sequence: TGTGCCAGCAGCCCGGGACTTCTCGCGGGAGACACCGGGGAGCTGTTTTTT.

The rearrangement joins TRBV5-1 to TRBJ2-7; no reliable D call. The CDR3 totals 13 residues. V was clipped by 0 bases and J by 0 bases, with 4 bases between them. Germline V CDR1 and CDR2: SGHRS, YFSETQ. Written as DNA, the CDR3 is TGCGCCAGCAGCTTGGCCAGCTCCTACGAGCAGTACTTC. Translating it yields CASSLASSYEQYF.

The chain combines TRBV13 with TRBJ2-1, with 10 bases fitting TRBD2. Germline assignment: CDR1 PRHDT and CDR2 FYEKMQ (reference sequence). J lost 2 bases, V lost 6 bases, and 7 bases had no gene match. The CDR3 consists of 16 residues. CDR3 coding DNA: TGTGCCAGCAGACCTGAGCGGGGGGGCCCCTACAATGAGCAGTTCTTC. It codes for CASRPERGGPYNEQFF.

The chain uses TRBV7-2 and TRBJ2-3; 11 bases agree with TRBD2. V gave up 5 bases and J gave up 1 base; unmatched junction bases: 11. This CDR3 is 18 amino acids long. Germline V gives CDR1 SGHTA, CDR2 FQGNSA. CDR3 coding DNA: TGTGCCAGCAGCAACGGACTAGCGGGCTCCTGGGGCACAGATACGCAGTATTTT. As protein: CASSNGLAGSWGTDTQYF.

Comment on this clone: The same CDR3 can be traced to other DNA sequences in this sample. This chain uses TRBV5-4 with TRBJ2-5, with no clear D. Germline V gene sequence: CDR1 SGHNT, CDR2 YYREEE (reference sequence). This CDR3 region has 12 residues. Deletions cut 2 bases from V and 11 bases from J, with 13 bases between. CDR3 sequence (DNA): TGTGCCAGCAGCTTTTCGGGTAAAAGGCAGTACTTC. Translation gives CASSFSGKRQYF.

This rearrangement joins TRBV2 to TRBJ2-3; D is possibly TRBD2 (5 bases). Trimming cost V 3 bases and J 0 bases, with 7 bases left between them. The CDR3 runs to 14 residues. CDR1 SNHLY and CDR2 FYNNEI come from the germline V gene. The CDR3: CASSERVSTDTQYF. CDR3 DNA sequence: TGTGCCAGCAGTGAGCGGGTTAGCACAGATACGCAGTATTTT. Drawing the rest from reference TRBV2 and TRBJ2-3, the complete variable domain is EPEVTQTPSHQVTQMGQEVILRCVPISNHLYFYWYRQILGQKVEFLVSFYNNEISEKSEIFDDQFSVERPDGSNFTLKIRSTKLEDSAMYFCASSERVSTDTQYFGPGTRLTVL.

V is TRBV6-6 and J is TRBJ1-5; 11 nucleotides agree with TRBD1. The CDR3 is 15 residues long. CDR1 is MNHNY and CDR2 is SVGAGI in the germline V gene (reference sequence). J lost 5 bases, V lost 2 bases, and 2 bases had no gene match. The CDR3 sequence: CASSYADRGHQPQHF. The DNA of the CDR3 is TGTGCCAGCAGTTACGCGGACAGGGGGCATCAGCCCCAGCATTTT.

The CDR3 sequence: CASSFGVYTEAFF. The CDR3 nucleotides are TGTGCCAGCAGCTTCGGAGTATACACTGAAGCTTTCTTT. This chain uses TRBV7-9 with TRBJ1-1; D is unresolved. Trimming removed 3 bases from V and 3 bases from J, with 8 bases in between. Germline values: CDR1 SEHNR, CDR2 FQNEAQ (reference sequence). CDR3 length: 13 residues.

The chain carries TRBV2 and TRBJ2-1, with 15 bases matching TRBD2. V lost 6 bases and J lost 11; bases outside the gene matches: 5. This CDR3 has 14 residues. CDR1 is SNHLY and CDR2 is FYNNEI in the germline V gene. CDR3 bases: TGTGCCAGCAGGTCCGGACTAGCGGGGGGGAAGCAGTTCTTC. Translation gives CASRSGLAGGKQFF.

The CDR3 reads CASSLSGVSEKLFF. The CDR3 DNA sequence: TGCGCCAGCAGCCTATCAGGGGTTTCTGAAAAACTGTTTTTT. V gene TRBV5-1 combines with J gene TRBJ1-4; a possible D gene is TRBD1 (6 bases). Germline V gene data show CDR1 as SGHRS and CDR2 as YFSETQ. Deletions cut 4 bases from V and 7 bases from J, with 14 bases between. This CDR3 contains 14 residues.

The gene calls are TRBV15 and TRBJ2-1, with 8 bases fitting TRBD2. CDR3 length: 18 residues. Germline CDR1 reads LNHNV; CDR2 reads YYDKDF (reference sequence). V shed 1 base and J 6 bases; nucleotides not matched to a gene: 14. CDR3 amino acids: CATSRATSGSGVANEQFF. Written as DNA, the CDR3 is TGTGCCACCAGCAGAGCCACTAGCGGTTCGGGAGTGGCCAATGAGCAGTTCTTC.

This clone was counted once. Distinct nucleotide sequences in the sample also encode this CDR3. V is TRBV5-1 and J is TRBJ1-2; TRBD1 matches 10 bases. Germline V gives CDR1 SGHRS, CDR2 YFSETQ. The CDR3 consists of 13 residues. Trimming removed 0 bases from V and 8 bases from J; junction bases left unmatched: 1. This chain's CDR3 is CASSLGDRGGYTF. CDR3 in DNA: TGCGCCAGCAGCTTGGGGGACAGGGGCGGCTACACCTTC.

This chain joins TRBV5-8 and TRBJ1-5; TRBD1 agrees at 11 bases. After removal of 3 bases from V and 16 bases from J, the junction contained 6 bases not matched to a gene. This CDR3 spans 12 amino acids. CDR1 and CDR2 from the germline V gene are SGHTS and YDEGEE. The CDR3 here is CASSWGQGVIHF. The CDR3 DNA sequence: TGTGCCAGCAGCTGGGGACAGGGGGTTATACATTTT.

The chain links TRBV5-4 to TRBJ2-1, with TRBD2 matching over 7 bases. The V gene's germline CDR1 is SGHNT and CDR2 YYREEE (reference sequence). This CDR3 is 15 amino acids long. V was clipped by 6 bases and J by 0 bases; unmatched bases: 6. The DNA for the CDR3 is TGTGCCAGCACCCCTGGCGGGAGCTCCTACAATGAGCAGTTCTTC. Protein: CASTPGGSSYNEQFF.

On this clone: Compared with germline, one end of the junction differs, possibly owing to a read error. The chain is built from TRBV7-9 and TRBJ1-2; D may be TRBD1 (5 bases). CDR3 size: 15 residues. CDR1 and CDR2 from the germline V gene are SEHNR and FQNEAQ (reference sequence). The chain's CDR3 is CSSSLSVPGDYGYTF. CDR3 sequence (DNA): TGTTCCAGCAGCTTATCGGTTCCGGGGGACTATGGCTACACCTTC.

DNA of the CDR3: TGTGCCAGCAGCACCTACAGGGAATGGCGGGAAAAACTGTTTTTT. It codes for CASSTYREWREKLFF. The chain has TRBV5-6 and TRBJ1-4, with D tentatively TRBD1 (6 bases). The CDR3 consists of 15 residues. Germline V gene data show CDR1 as SGHDT and CDR2 as YYEEEE. V was trimmed by 4 bases and J by 8 bases, leaving 18 bases between them.

This clone came up once. The chain joins TRBV12-5 to TRBJ2-7; TRBD2 matches 8 bases. Germline V gene lookup returns CDR1 LGHNT and CDR2 FRNRAP. The length of the CDR3 is 16 residues. The trim removed 0 bases at V and 4 bases at J, leaving 8 bases unmatched. CDR3 residues: CASGLVPGLGIYEQYF. The CDR3 DNA reads as TGTGCTAGTGGTTTGGTACCGGGACTAGGAATTTACGAGCAGTACTTC. Full variable domain (rest looked up from reference TRBV12-5 and TRBJ2-7): DARVTQTPRHKVTEMGQEVTMRCQPILGHNTVFWYRQTMMQGLELLAYFRNRAPLDDSGMPKDRFSAEMPDATLATLKIQPSEPRDSAVYFCASGLVPGLGIYEQYFGPGTRLTVT.

The chain carries TRBV2 and TRBJ2-4; D is possibly TRBD2 (5 bases). The germline CDR1 and CDR2 sequences are SNHLY and FYNNEI. Trimming removed 5 bases at V and 7 bases at J, with 21 bases between. The CDR3 has 16 residues. CDR3 in DNA: TGTGCCAGCAGTTCTAAACCGGAAGAGCCGGGGAACATTCAGTACTTC. Its translation is CASSSKPEEPGNIQYF.

This chain links TRBV6-6 with TRBJ2-3; weak D call: TRBD2 (6 bases). Germline CDR1 is MNHNY and CDR2 is SVGAGI (reference sequence). Trimming took 5 bases from V and 0 from J, leaving 15 bases between them. CDR3 length: 16 residues. CDR3 bases: TGTGCCAGCAGTAAAAATATAGCGGATAGCACAGATACGCAGTATTTT. This codes for CASSKNIADSTDTQYF.

The count of this clone is one. V is TRBV30 and J is TRBJ1-2, with D hard to call. Germline V gene data show CDR1 as GTSNPN and CDR2 as SVGIG (reference sequence). The CDR3 loop spans 12 amino acids. V was trimmed by 4 bases and J by 6 bases, leaving 12 bases between them. In DNA form, the CDR3 reads TGTGCCTGGAACCGGGGAGAAAATGGCTACACCTTC. This codes for CAWNRGENGYTF.

This clone was detected only a few times. The V gene is TRBV5-1, the J gene TRBJ1-4; D is unclear. This CDR3 is 14 amino acids long. Germline assignment: CDR1 SGHRS and CDR2 YFSETQ. V was cut by 1 base and J by 0 bases, with 4 bases left in between. DNA for the CDR3: TGCGCCAGCAGCTTGACAGCAACTAATGAAAAACTGTTTTTT. This encodes CASSLTATNEKLFF. Combining the CDR3 with reference TRBV5-1 and TRBJ1-4 gives the whole variable domain KAGVTQTPRYLIKTRGQQVTLSCSPISGHRSVSWYQQTPGQGLQFLFEYFSETQRNKGNFPGRFSGRQFSNSRSEMNVSTLELGDSALYLCASSLTATNEKLFFGSGTQLSVL.

In this sample, this clone turned up a few times. For the CDR3, the DNA is TGTGCCAGCAACTTCTTCCCCGGGACTAGCAGCTACGAGCAGTACTTC. Translating gives CASNFFPGTSSYEQYF. The chain couples TRBV6-6 to TRBJ2-7, with 9 bases fitting TRBD2. Per the germline V gene, CDR1 is MNHNY and CDR2 is SVGAGI (reference sequence). With V trimmed by 7 bases and J by 3 bases, 13 bases remained unmatched. The CDR3 totals 16 residues.

This chain connects TRBV11-2 to TRBJ2-1, with D perhaps matching TRBD2 (5 bases). This CDR3 is 15 amino acids long. CDR1 and CDR2 from the germline V gene are SGHAT and FQNNGV. Trimming removed 0 bases at V and 2 bases at J, with 8 bases between. CDR3 in amino acids: CASSLDNGAYNEQFF. The CDR3 region has the DNA TGTGCCAGCAGCTTAGATAACGGGGCCTACAATGAGCAGTTCTTC. Filled out from reference TRBV11-2 and TRBJ2-1, the complete variable domain reads EAGVAQSPRYKIIEKRQSVAFWCNPISGHATLYWYQQILGQGPKLLIQFQNNGVVDDSQLPKDRFSAERLKGVDSTLKIQPAKLEDSAVYLCASSLDNGAYNEQFFGPGTRLTVL.

The genes are TRBV5-6 and TRBJ1-2; 7 bases fit TRBD1. The J segment lost 5 bases and the V segment lost 4 bases, leaving 8 bases of the junction unmatched. The length of the CDR3 is 14 residues. Germline CDR1 SGHDT, CDR2 YYEEEE. In DNA form, the CDR3 reads TGTGCCAGCAGCCTCCGCAGGGGGGTTTATGGCTACACCTTC. It codes for CASSLRRGVYGYTF.

In its sample, this clone was seen once. The gene calls are TRBV28 and TRBJ1-6; TRBD1 aligns across 7 bases. Germline values: CDR1 MDHEN, CDR2 SYDVKM. J was trimmed by 8 bases and V by 6 bases; bases with no gene match: 10. This CDR3 region has 15 residues. The CDR3 DNA follows: TGTGCCAGCAGCCCACCGGGACAGTTACATTCACCCCTCCACTTT. Its protein is CASSPPGQLHSPLHF.

CDR3 coding DNA: TGCGCCAGCAGCCAAGATCGGGGGGGTATTAGAGATACGCAGTATTTT. It translates to CASSQDRGGIRDTQYF. This chain joins TRBV4-1 and TRBJ2-3; TRBD2 matches 8 bases. CDR3 length: 16 residues. The germline V gene encodes CDR1 MGHRA and CDR2 YSYEKL. J gave up 5 bases and V 0 bases, and 7 bases lay outside the gene matches.